This T cell receptor beta chain originates from a study of graft-versus-host responses after intestinal transplantation. This table comes from immunoSEQ multiplex PCR, and its TCRdb copy is limited to in-frame clones, with some not included. The sample includes fewer than 130,000 clones, approximately 92% of them seen just once. As concerns this clone: Its antigen remains unknown.

CDR3 length equals 14 residues. V dropped 3 bases and J dropped 3 bases, with 13 bases sitting between them. Germline V CDR1 and CDR2: SGDLS, YYNGEE. The chain combines TRBV9 with TRBJ2-7; D assignment may be TRBD1 or TRBD2 (5 bases each). Sequences were derived from unstimulated CD8+ T cells sorted from spleen or lymph node cells, sampled before intestinal transplant. This sequence originates from a human donor who received an intestinal transplant. This CDR3 is CASSARWGSYEQYF. DNA of the CDR3: TGTGCCAGCAGCGCTCGATGGGGGAGCTACGAGCAGTACTTC. The full variable domain, completed using reference TRBV9 and TRBJ2-7, is DSGVTQTPKHLITATGQRVTLRCSPRSGDLSVYWYQQSLDQGLQFLIQYYNGEERAKGNILERFSAQQFPDLHSELNLSSLELGDSALYFCASSARWGSYEQYFGPGTRLTVT.